This TCR beta chain was sequenced during a study of shared clonotypes between healthy human individuals. The study, taken as a whole, reports: Some naive CD4 clonotypes, 4% to 6%, turned up in common across a handful of donors. When compared with the clonotypes that were shared by all four sorted-subset donors, the non-shared clonotypes turned out to have lower generation probabilities.

In regard to this clone: The antigen is undetermined.

There are 14 residues in the CDR3. V lost 5 bases, J lost 7 bases, and 7 bases stayed unmatched. Germline V gene data show CDR1 as SGHTA and CDR2 as FQGNSA. All the donors were Caucasian adults who lived in Nashville, Tennessee. TCRdb's table, derived via immunoSEQ multiplex PCR, lists solely in-frame clones and lacks some. Of about 300,000 clones listed, around 74% were seen once; the top ten hold about a tenth. Sequencing was carried out using memory CD4+ T cells sorted from blood. The subset denotes: CD45RA-negative fraction. The chain is built from TRBV7-2 and TRBJ2-4, with 8 bases lining up with TRBD2. The origin of this receptor is a man aged 30-40 years in good health. CDR3 in DNA: TGTGCCAGCAGCCTGGGGACTAGGAGTAACATTCAGTACTTC. Protein sequence: CASSLGTRSNIQYF.